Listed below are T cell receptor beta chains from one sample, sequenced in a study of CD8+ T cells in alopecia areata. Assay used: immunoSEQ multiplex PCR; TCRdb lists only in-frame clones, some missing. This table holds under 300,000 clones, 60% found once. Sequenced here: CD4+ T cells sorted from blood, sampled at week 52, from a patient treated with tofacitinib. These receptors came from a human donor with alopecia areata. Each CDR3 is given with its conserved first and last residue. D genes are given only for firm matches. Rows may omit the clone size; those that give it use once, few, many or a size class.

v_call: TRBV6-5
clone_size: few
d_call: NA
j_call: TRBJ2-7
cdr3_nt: TGTGCCAGCAGTGGATCCCATAATACCCACGAGCAGTACTTC
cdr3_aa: CASSGSHNTHEQYF

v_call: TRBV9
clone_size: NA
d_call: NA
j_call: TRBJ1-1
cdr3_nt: TGTGCCAGCAGCGTAGTAGGTGGTGAGGTGACTGAAGCTTTCTTT
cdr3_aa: CASSVVGGEVTEAFF

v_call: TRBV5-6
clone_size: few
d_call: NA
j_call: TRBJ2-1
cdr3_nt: TGTGCCAGCAGCTCGTCGAGGGTCAGCTACAATGAGCAGTTCTTC
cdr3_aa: CASSSSRVSYNEQFF

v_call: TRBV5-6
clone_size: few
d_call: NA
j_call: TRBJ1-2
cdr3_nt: TGTGCCAGCAGCCAGGACAGCTATGGCTACACCTTC
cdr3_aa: CASSQDSYGYTF

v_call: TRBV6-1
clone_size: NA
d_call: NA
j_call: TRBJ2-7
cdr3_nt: TGTGCCAGCAGTGAAGGATCTCCGGGACGGTCCTACGAGCAGTACTTC
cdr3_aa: CASSEGSPGRSYEQYF

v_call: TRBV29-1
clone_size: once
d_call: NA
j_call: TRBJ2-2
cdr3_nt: TGCAGCGTTGGGGCAGGACCAGGCACCGGGGAGCTGTTTTTT
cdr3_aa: CSVGAGPGTGELFF

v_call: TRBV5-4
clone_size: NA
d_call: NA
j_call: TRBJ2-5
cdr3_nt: TGTGCCAGCAGCCCGCGTGGAAACCAAGAGACCCAGTACTTC
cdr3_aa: CASSPRGNQETQYF

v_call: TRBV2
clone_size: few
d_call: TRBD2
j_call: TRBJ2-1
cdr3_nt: TGTGCCAGCAGGGGGACTATGGTTGAGCAGTTCTTC
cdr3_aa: CASRGTMVEQFF

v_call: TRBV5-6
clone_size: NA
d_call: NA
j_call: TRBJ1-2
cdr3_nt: TGTGCCAGCAGCTTGTTACAGGTCTATGGCTACACCTTC
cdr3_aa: CASSLLQVYGYTF

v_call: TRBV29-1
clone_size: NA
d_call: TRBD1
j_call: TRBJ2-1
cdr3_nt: TGCAGCGTTGCTCGGACAGGTCCCTACAATGAGCAGTTCTTC
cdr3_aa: CSVARTGPYNEQFF

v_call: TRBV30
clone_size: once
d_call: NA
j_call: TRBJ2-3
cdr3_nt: TGTGCCTGGAGTGTGGGGGGGGGCCCCGGGACAGATACGCAGTATTTT
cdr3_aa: CAWSVGGGPGTDTQYF

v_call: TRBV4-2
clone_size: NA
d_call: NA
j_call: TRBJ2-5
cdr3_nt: TGTGCCAGCAGCCAAGGGGGCGACCAAGAGACCCAGTACTTC
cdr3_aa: CASSQGGDQETQYF

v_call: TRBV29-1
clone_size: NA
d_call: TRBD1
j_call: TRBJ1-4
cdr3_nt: TGCAGCGTTTCCTTAGACAGGGGGCTCAATGAAAAACTGTTTTTT
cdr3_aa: CSVSLDRGLNEKLFF

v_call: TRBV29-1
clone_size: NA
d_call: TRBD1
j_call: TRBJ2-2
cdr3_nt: TGCAGCGTTGGGGGGACAGAGAAGAACACCGGGGAGCTGTTTTTT
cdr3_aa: CSVGGTEKNTGELFF

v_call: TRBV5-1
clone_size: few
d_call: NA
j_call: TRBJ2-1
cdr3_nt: TGCGCCAGCAGCCCGCAAACTAGAGGGTTTGGCAATGAGCAGTTCTTC
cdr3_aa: CASSPQTRGFGNEQFF

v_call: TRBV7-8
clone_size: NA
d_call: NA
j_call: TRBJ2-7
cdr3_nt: TGTGCCAGCAGCTTAGGAAAGGTCTCGAGGACCTACTACGAGCAGTACTTC
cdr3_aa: CASSLGKVSRTYYEQYF

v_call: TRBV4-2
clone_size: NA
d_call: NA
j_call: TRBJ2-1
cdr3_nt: TGTGCCAGCAGCCAAGACCTTAGTGGGTACTCCTACAATGAGCAGTTCTTC
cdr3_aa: CASSQDLSGYSYNEQFF

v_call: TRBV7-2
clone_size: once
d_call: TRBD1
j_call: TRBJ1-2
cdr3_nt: TGTGCCAGCAGCTTAGCACAGGGGGGATATGGCTACACCTTC
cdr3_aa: CASSLAQGGYGYTF

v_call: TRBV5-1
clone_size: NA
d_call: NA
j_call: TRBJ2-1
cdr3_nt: TGCGCCAGCAGCCCGAACGCGGGTAGTGAGCAGTTCTTC
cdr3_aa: CASSPNAGSEQFF

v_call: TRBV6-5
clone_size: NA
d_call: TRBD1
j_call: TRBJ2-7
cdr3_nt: TGTGCCAGCGGACAGGGGGAAGCCTACGAGCAGTACTTC
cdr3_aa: CASGQGEAYEQYF

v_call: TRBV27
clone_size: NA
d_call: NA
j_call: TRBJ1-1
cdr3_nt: TGTGCCAGCAGTTTGTTTGGAGGTACAGCTTTCTTT
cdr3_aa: CASSLFGGTAFF

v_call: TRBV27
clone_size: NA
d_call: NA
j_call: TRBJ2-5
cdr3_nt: TGTGCCAGCAGTTTCGTCCCGCCCAAAACCGGCGGGACCCAGTACTTC
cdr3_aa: CASSFVPPKTGGTQYF

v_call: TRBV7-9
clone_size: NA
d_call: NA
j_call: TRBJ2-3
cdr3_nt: TGTGCCAGCAGCCTAAAGCCCCCCCTGTTAGGGGATACGCAGTATTTT
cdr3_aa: CASSLKPPLLGDTQYF

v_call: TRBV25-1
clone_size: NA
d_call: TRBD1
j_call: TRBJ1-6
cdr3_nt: TGTGCCAGCAGTGGGCGTCAGGGGGGATTCGGGTCACCCCTCCACTTT
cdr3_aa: CASSGRQGGFGSPLHF

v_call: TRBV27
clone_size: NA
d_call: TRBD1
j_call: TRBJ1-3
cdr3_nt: TGTGCCAGCAGTGTTCGACAGGGCTCTGGAAACACCATATATTTT
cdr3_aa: CASSVRQGSGNTIYF

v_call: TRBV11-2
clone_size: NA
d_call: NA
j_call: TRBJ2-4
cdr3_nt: TGTGCCAGCAGCTCAACGGCGGGGCGACAAATTCAGTACTTC
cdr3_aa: CASSSTAGRQIQYF

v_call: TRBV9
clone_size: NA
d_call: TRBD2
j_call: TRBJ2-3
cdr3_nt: TGTGCCAGCAGTCCGGGGGGGACCAGCACAGATACGCAGTATTTT
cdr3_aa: CASSPGGTSTDTQYF

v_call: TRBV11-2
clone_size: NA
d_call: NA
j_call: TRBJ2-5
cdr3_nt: TGTGCCAGCGGGAAAGAGACCCAGTACTTC
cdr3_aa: CASGKETQYF

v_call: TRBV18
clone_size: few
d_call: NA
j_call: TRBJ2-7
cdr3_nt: TGTGCCAGCTCAGCGACAGGCCCTTCAGGGGCCTACGAGCAGTACTTC
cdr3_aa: CASSATGPSGAYEQYF

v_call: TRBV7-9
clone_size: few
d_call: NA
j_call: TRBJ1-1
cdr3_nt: TGTGCCAGCAGCGCGCCCTCTGAAGCTTTCTTT
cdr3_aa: CASSAPSEAFF

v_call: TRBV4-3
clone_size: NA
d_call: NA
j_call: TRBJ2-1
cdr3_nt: TGCGCCAGCAGCCAAGAGCTCGACTCCTACAATGAGCAGTTCTTC
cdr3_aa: CASSQELDSYNEQFF

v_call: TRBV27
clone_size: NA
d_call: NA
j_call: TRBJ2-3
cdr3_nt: TGTGCCAGCAAGCTTTTGACTTTCAGCACAGATACGCAGTATTTT
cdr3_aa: CASKLLTFSTDTQYF

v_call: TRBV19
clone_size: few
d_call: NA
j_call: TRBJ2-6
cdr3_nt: TGTGCCAGTCGTCGGACAGCTAGCTCTGGGGCCAACGTCCTGACTTTC
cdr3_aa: CASRRTASSGANVLTF

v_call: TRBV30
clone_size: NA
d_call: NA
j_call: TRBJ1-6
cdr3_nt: TGTGCCTGGAGTGTACTTGGGGTATCACCCCTCCACTTT
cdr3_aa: CAWSVLGVSPLHF

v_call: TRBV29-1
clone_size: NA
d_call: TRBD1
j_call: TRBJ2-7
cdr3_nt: TGCAGCGCCGGGGGACAGGGGGTCAACGAGCAGTACTTC
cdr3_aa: CSAGGQGVNEQYF

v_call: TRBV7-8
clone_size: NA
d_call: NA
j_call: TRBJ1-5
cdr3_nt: TGTGCCAGCAGCTTAGGTCTGGGGAACCAGCCCCAGCATTTT
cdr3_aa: CASSLGLGNQPQHF

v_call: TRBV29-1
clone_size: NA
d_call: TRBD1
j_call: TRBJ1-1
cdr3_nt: TGCAGCGTTGATAGGGACAGGGGGTTGACTGAAGCTTTCTTT
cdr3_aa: CSVDRDRGLTEAFF

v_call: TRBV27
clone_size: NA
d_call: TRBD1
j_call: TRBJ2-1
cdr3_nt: TGTGCCAGCAGTCCCGGGACAGTGTACAATGAGCAGTTCTTC
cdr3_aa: CASSPGTVYNEQFF

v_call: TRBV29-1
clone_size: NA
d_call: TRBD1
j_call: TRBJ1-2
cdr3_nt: TGCAGCGATAGGGACAGGGTGGACGGTGGCTACACCTTC
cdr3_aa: CSDRDRVDGGYTF

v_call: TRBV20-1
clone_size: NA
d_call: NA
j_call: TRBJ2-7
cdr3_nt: TGCAGTGCTGGCCTGGTCACGGAGCAGTACTTC
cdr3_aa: CSAGLVTEQYF

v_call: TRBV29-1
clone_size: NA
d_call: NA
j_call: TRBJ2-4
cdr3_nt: TGCAGCGTCCTAGCCAAAAACATTCAGTACTTC
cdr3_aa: CSVLAKNIQYF

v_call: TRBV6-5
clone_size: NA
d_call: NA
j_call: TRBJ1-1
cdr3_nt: TGTGCCAGCAGTTACCCACTCGAGGGGGCTTTCTTT
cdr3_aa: CASSYPLEGAFF

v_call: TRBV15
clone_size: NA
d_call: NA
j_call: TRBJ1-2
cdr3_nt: TGTGCCACCAGCGGAACAGGTGGGAACTATGGCTACACCTTC
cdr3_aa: CATSGTGGNYGYTF

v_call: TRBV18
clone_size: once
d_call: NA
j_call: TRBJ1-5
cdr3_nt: TGTGCCAGCTCACTCGCACGCGAGGAGCCCCAGCATTTT
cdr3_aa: CASSLAREEPQHF

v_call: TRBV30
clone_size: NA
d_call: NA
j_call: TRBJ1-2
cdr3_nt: TGTGCCTGGAGTGGCTGGGGACCTGAGGGCTACACCTTC
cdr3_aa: CAWSGWGPEGYTF

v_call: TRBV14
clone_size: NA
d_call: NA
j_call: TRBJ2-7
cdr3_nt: TGTGCCAGCAGCCTGACTCCGGCGCGATACGAGCAGTACTTC
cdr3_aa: CASSLTPARYEQYF

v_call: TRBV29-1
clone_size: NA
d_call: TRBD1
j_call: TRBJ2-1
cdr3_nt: TGCAGCGCTGGCCTGGACAGGGAATTCTTC
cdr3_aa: CSAGLDREFF